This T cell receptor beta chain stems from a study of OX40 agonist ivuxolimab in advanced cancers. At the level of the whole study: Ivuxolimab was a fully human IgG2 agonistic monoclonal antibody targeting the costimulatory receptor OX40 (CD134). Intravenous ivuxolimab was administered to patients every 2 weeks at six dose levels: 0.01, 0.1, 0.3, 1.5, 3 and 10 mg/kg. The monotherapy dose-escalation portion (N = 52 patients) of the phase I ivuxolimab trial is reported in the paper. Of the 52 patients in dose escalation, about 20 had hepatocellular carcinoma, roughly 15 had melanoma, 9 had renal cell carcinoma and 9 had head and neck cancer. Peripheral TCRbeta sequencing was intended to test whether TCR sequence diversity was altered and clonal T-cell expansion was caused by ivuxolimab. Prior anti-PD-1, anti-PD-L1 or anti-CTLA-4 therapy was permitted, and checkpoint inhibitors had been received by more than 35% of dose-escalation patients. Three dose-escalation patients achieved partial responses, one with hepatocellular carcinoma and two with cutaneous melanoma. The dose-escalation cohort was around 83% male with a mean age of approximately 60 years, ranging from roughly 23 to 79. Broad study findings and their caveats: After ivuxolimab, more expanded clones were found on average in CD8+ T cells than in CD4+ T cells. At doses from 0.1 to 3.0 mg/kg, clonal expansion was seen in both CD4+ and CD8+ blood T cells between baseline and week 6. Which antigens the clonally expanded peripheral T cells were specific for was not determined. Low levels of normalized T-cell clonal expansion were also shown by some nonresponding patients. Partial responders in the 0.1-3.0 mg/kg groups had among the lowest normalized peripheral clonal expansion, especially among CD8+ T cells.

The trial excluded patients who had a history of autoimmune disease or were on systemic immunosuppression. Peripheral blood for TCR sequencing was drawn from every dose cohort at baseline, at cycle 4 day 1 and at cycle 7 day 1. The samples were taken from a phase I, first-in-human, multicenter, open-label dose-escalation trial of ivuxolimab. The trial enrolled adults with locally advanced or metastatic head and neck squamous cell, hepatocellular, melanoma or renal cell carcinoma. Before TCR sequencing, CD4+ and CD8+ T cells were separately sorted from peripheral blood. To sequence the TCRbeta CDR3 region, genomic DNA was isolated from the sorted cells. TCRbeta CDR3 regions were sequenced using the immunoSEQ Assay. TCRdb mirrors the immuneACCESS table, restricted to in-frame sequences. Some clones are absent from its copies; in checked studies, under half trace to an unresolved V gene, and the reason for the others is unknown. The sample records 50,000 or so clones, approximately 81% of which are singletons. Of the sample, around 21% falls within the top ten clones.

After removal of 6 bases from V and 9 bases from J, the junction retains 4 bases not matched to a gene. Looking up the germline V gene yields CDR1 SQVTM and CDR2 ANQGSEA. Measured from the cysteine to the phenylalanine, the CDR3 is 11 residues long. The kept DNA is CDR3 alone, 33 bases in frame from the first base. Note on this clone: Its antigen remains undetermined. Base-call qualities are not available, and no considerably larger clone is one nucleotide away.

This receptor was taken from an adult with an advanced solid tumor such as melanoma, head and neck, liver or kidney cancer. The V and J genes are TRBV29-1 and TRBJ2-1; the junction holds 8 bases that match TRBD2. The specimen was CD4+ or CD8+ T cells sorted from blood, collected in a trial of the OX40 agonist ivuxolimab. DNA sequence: TGCAGCGTCGGGGGGGGTCCTGAGCAGTTCTTC. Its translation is CSVGGGPEQFF.